This T cell receptor (beta chain) stems from a study of T cells after yellow fever vaccination. Overall study findings and caveats: Reappearing after the booster were most of the clones from primary vaccination (less than 98% CD4, 75% to 90% CD8). Highly abundant clonotypes carried over from the bulk population could end up in FACS-sorted repertoires as contaminants. The secondary response peaked faster, at day 5 versus 15, but was weaker.

CDR1 is SGHRS, CDR2 YFSETQ, per germline. V lost 4 bases and J 5 bases, leaving 12 bases between the germline ends. The CDR3 contains 14 residues. The study made its TCR cDNA through 5'RACE template switching. That step introduced a universal primer site along with UMIs. TCRdb re-called the 5' RACE reads through MiXCR, storing one row per CDR3 protein. The sample has 250,000 to 300,000 distinct CDR3 sequences, 13% seen once; the top ten hold roughly 0.5%. This clonotype was picked up a small number of times. The antigen is unknown. The starting material was CD4+ T cells sorted from PBMCs, obtained 45 days after the yellow fever booster vaccination. The rearrangement joins TRBV5-1 to TRBJ2-2; TRBD2 might be the D (6 bases). This TCR derives from a man aged 30-40 years who received the YFV17D yellow fever vaccine. The CDR3 nucleotides are TGCGCCAGCAGCCGCGGGGTCGAGACCGGGGAGCTGTTTTTT. Translating it yields CASSRGVETGELFF.